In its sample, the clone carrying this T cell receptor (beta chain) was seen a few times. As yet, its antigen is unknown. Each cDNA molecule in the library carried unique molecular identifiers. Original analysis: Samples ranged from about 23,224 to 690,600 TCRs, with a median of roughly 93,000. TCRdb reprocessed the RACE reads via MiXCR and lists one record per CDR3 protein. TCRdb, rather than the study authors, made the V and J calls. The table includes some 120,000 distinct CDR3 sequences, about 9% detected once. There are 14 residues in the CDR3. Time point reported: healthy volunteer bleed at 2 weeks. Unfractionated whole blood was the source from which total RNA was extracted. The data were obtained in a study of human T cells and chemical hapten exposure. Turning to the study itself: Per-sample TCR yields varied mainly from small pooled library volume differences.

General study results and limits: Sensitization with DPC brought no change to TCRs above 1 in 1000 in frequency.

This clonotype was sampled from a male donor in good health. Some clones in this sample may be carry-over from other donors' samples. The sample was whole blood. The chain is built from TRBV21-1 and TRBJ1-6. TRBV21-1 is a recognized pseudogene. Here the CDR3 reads CASSSTSSVLPLHF. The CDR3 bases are TGTGCCAGCAGCAGTACTTCAAGTGTTTTACCCCTCCACTTT.